This T cell receptor beta chain was documented in a study of T-cell reconstitution after alpha-beta-depleted transplantation in children. Preparation of the TCRbeta library was carried out with unique molecular identifiers. TCRdb ran MiXCR on the PCR reads and lists one entry per CDR3 protein. Of 610,000 or so distinct CDR3 sequences in the sample, 25% to 30% were seen once. About this clonotype: Its antigen is as yet unknown.

The trim removed 3 bases at V and 3 bases at J, leaving 5 bases unmatched. The CDR3 is 15 residues long. CDR1 and CDR2 (germline): DFQATT, SNEGSKA (reference sequence). Study-level points and caveats: Roughly two months post-transplant, alpha-beta T cells reportedly originated from several hundred graft clones that had expanded. Counts and diversity of T cells one year after transplant came mostly from newly produced T cells. Certain patients had high TCRbeta diversity at day 60, and it came from recipient T cells and thymic progenitors that survived.

The chain combines TRBV20-1 with TRBJ2-2, with 9 positions matching TRBD2. Sequenced here: PBMCs, sampled before TCRalphabeta/CD19-depleted stem cell transplant. The TCR comes from a boy under three years old with Wiskott-Aldrich syndrome, due to receive a stem cell transplant. In nucleotides, the CDR3 is TGCAGTGCTAGCGTAGCGGGAGCAGACACCGGGGAGCTGTTTTTT. Translation gives CSASVAGADTGELFF.